This T cell receptor (beta chain) is drawn from a study of blood T cells in healthy people across ages. Regarding the study as a whole: TCR beta diversity, measured per million T cells, fell in a roughly linear way with age. Any changes in expanded clonotypes were possibly confounded, as donor CMV status remained unknown.

The second PCR ran about 6 to 12 cycles with a sample-barcoded 5' primer and J-beta primers. TCRdb ran MiXCR on the 5' RACE reads and lists one entry per CDR3 protein. The sample carries 1.4 million or so distinct CDR3 sequences, approximately 39% recorded once. As concerns this clonotype: Antigen specificity is unknown.

Sequenced input: blood. This clonotype originated in a woman younger than 35 in good health.

In nucleotides, the CDR3 is TGCGCCAGCTGGGACAGGGCAGGTGGTGGCTACACCTTC. Its protein is CASWDRAGGGYTF. The chain uses TRBV4-1 and TRBJ1-2; TRBD1 aligns across 9 bases. The ends lost 8 bases at V and 7 bases at J; junction bases unmatched: 8. Germline CDR1 reads MGHRA; CDR2 reads YSYEKL. The CDR3 has 13 residues.